A selection of T cell receptor beta chains follows, all from one sample in a study of T-cell reconstitution after alpha-beta-depleted transplantation in children. In TCRdb, the PCR reads were re-called with MiXCR into one record per CDR3 protein. The sample carries about 870,000 distinct CDR3 sequences, roughly 15% recorded once. Here the sequenced sample was PBMCs, mostly from graft donor cells, taken 360 days after TCRalphabeta/CD19-depleted stem cell transplant. These TCRs come from a male patient younger than 18 who had a stem cell transplant for acute lymphoblastic leukemia, so the T cells may come from the graft donor. The CDR3 runs from the conserved cysteine through the conserved F or W. A D gene is named only where the DNA matches it firmly. The size of a clone is reported for some rows only, either as once, few or many, or as a class for expanded clones.

cdr3_aa: CSATGTVTDTQYF
cdr3_nt: TGCAGTGCCACCGGGACAGTCACAGATACGCAGTATTTT
j_call: TRBJ2-3
clone_size: many
v_call: TRBV20-1
d_call: TRBD1

cdr3_aa: CSVAQGAGDNQPQHF
cdr3_nt: TGCAGCGTTGCCCAGGGGGCCGGGGACAATCAGCCCCAGCATTTT
j_call: TRBJ1-5
clone_size: NA
v_call: TRBV29-1
d_call: TRBD1

cdr3_aa: CSAPGLAGYQETQYF
cdr3_nt: TGCAGTGCTCCCGGACTAGCGGGTTATCAAGAGACCCAGTACTTC
j_call: TRBJ2-5
clone_size: NA
v_call: TRBV20-1
d_call: TRBD2

cdr3_aa: CASSVDGLAYGYTF
cdr3_nt: TGTGCCAGCAGCGTAGACGGCCTCGCCTATGGCTACACCTTC
j_call: TRBJ1-2
clone_size: NA
v_call: TRBV9
d_call: NA

cdr3_aa: CASRSDRPSYEQYF
cdr3_nt: TGTGCCAGCAGATCCGACAGGCCCTCCTACGAGCAGTACTTC
j_call: TRBJ2-7
clone_size: few
v_call: TRBV6-1
d_call: NA

cdr3_aa: CSAGGSRTDTQYF
cdr3_nt: TGCAGCGCAGGCGGTTCCCGCACAGATACGCAGTATTTT
j_call: TRBJ2-3
clone_size: NA
v_call: TRBV20-1
d_call: NA

cdr3_aa: CASSHGLHNEQFF
cdr3_nt: TGTGCCAGCAGCCACGGACTTCACAATGAGCAGTTCTTC
j_call: TRBJ2-1
clone_size: few
v_call: TRBV7-7
d_call: NA

cdr3_aa: CASSLRWLAGPSRKTQYF
cdr3_nt: TGTGCCAGCAGCTTAAGATGGCTAGCGGGACCCTCCCGGAAGACCCAGTACTTC
j_call: TRBJ2-5
clone_size: NA
v_call: TRBV11-2
d_call: TRBD2

cdr3_aa: CASRIPGLYNEQFF
cdr3_nt: TGTGCCAGCAGAATCCCGGGACTTTACAATGAGCAGTTCTTC
j_call: TRBJ2-1
clone_size: NA
v_call: TRBV5-4
d_call: NA

cdr3_aa: CSARGGGWDEKLFF
cdr3_nt: TGCAGTGCTAGAGGAGGGGGCTGGGATGAAAAACTGTTTTTT
j_call: TRBJ1-4
clone_size: few
v_call: TRBV20-1
d_call: TRBD1

cdr3_aa: CASSSGQGVKTDTQYF
cdr3_nt: TGCGCCAGCAGCTCGGGACAGGGAGTAAAAACAGATACGCAGTATTTT
j_call: TRBJ2-3
clone_size: few
v_call: TRBV5-1
d_call: TRBD1

cdr3_aa: CASSSRRDRGSGNTEAFF
cdr3_nt: TGCGCCAGCAGTTCTCGAAGGGATAGGGGTTCAGGGAACACTGAAGCTTTCTTT
j_call: TRBJ1-1
clone_size: NA
v_call: TRBV5-1
d_call: NA

cdr3_aa: CSGGGGPQETQYF
cdr3_nt: TGCAGTGGAGGGGGGGGCCCCCAAGAGACCCAGTACTTC
j_call: TRBJ2-5
clone_size: few
v_call: TRBV20-1
d_call: NA

cdr3_aa: CASSPRTRDSQETQYF
cdr3_nt: TGTGCCAGCAGCCCTAGGACCCGGGACAGCCAAGAGACCCAGTACTTC
j_call: TRBJ2-5
clone_size: NA
v_call: TRBV7-9
d_call: TRBD1

cdr3_aa: CSARNGNEAFF
cdr3_nt: TGCAGTGCTAGAAACGGCAATGAAGCTTTCTTT
j_call: TRBJ1-1
clone_size: few
v_call: TRBV20-1
d_call: NA

cdr3_aa: CASSLVTSSTDTQYF
cdr3_nt: TGTGCCAGCAGCTTAGTAACTAGCAGCACAGATACGCAGTATTTT
j_call: TRBJ2-3
clone_size: few
v_call: TRBV7-8
d_call: NA

cdr3_aa: CASSFTPGVLEPQHF
cdr3_nt: TGCGCCAGCAGCTTTACCCCAGGGGTTTTAGAGCCCCAGCATTTT
j_call: TRBJ1-5
clone_size: NA
v_call: TRBV5-1
d_call: NA

cdr3_aa: CASSPWNYNYNEQFF
cdr3_nt: TGTGCCAGCTCACCCTGGAACTATAATTACAATGAGCAGTTCTTC
j_call: TRBJ2-1
clone_size: NA
v_call: TRBV18
d_call: NA

cdr3_aa: CASSLDNRVTSGRAINEQFF
cdr3_nt: TGCGCCAGCAGCTTGGACAACAGGGTAACTAGCGGGAGGGCTATAAATGAGCAGTTCTTC
j_call: TRBJ2-1
clone_size: few
v_call: TRBV5-1
d_call: TRBD2

cdr3_aa: CASIPRTGIGLDYGYTF
cdr3_nt: TGTGCCAGCATCCCCAGGACAGGGATAGGTTTAGACTATGGCTACACCTTC
j_call: TRBJ1-2
clone_size: few
v_call: TRBV2
d_call: TRBD1

cdr3_aa: CASSQDPPAGVSGANVLTF
cdr3_nt: TGTGCCAGCAGCCAAGACCCCCCAGCGGGGGTATCTGGGGCCAACGTCCTGACTTTC
j_call: TRBJ2-6
clone_size: NA
v_call: TRBV4-2
d_call: TRBD2

cdr3_aa: CASRLVSSGELFF
cdr3_nt: TGTGCCAGTCGCCTGGTTAGTTCCGGGGAGCTGTTTTTT
j_call: TRBJ2-2
clone_size: NA
v_call: TRBV19
d_call: NA

cdr3_aa: CASRERGRDEQYF
cdr3_nt: TGTGCCAGCAGGGAGCGGGGGCGGGACGAGCAGTACTTC
j_call: TRBJ2-7
clone_size: few
v_call: TRBV4-2
d_call: TRBD2

cdr3_aa: CASSEPSRGEQFF
cdr3_nt: TGTGCCAGCAGTGAACCTAGCCGTGGTGAGCAGTTCTTC
j_call: TRBJ2-1
clone_size: many
v_call: TRBV2
d_call: NA

cdr3_aa: CSARSRQGSYNEQFF
cdr3_nt: TGCAGTGCTAGATCTCGACAGGGGTCCTACAATGAGCAGTTCTTC
j_call: TRBJ2-1
clone_size: few
v_call: TRBV20-1
d_call: TRBD1

cdr3_aa: CASSKGTSGSYNEQFF
cdr3_nt: TGTGCCAGCAGTAAAGGGACTAGCGGTTCCTACAATGAGCAGTTCTTC
j_call: TRBJ2-1
clone_size: many
v_call: TRBV28
d_call: TRBD2

cdr3_aa: CAISEGANTGELFF
cdr3_nt: TGTGCCATCAGTGAAGGGGCGAACACCGGGGAGCTGTTTTTT
j_call: TRBJ2-2
clone_size: many
v_call: TRBV10-3
d_call: NA

cdr3_aa: CASRPGGGWGTIYF
cdr3_nt: TGTGCCAGCAGACCGGGTGGAGGATGGGGCACCATATATTTT
j_call: TRBJ1-3
clone_size: few
v_call: TRBV7-6
d_call: NA

cdr3_aa: CASSGTGVANYGYTF
cdr3_nt: TGTGCCAGCAGCGGTACAGGGGTAGCTAACTATGGCTACACCTTC
j_call: TRBJ1-2
clone_size: few
v_call: TRBV9
d_call: TRBD1